Each of the 2 T cell receptor beta chains below was sequenced from the same sample in a study of T cell responses to AZD1222 COVID-19 vaccine. Clones were read by immunoSEQ multiplex PCR, and TCRdb kept only the in-frame ones, dropping some. The sample contains some 120,000 clones, approximately 85% of which appear only once. The specimen comprised peripheral blood, sampled on day 0 of AZD1222 vaccination. The receptors were gathered from an adult in good health.

CDR3 protein: CASSLGGLQGMNTEAFF. CDR3 bases: TGTGCCAGCAGCTTAGGAGGTCTACAGGGGATGAACACTGAAGCTTTCTTT. The chain joins TRBV7-2 to TRBJ1-1, with 7 bases identical to TRBD1. V was clipped by 1 base and J by 0 bases; unmatched bases: 8. The CDR3 covers 17 residues. Germline-derived CDR1 and CDR2 are SGHTA and FQGNSA.

This clone was counted a few times. This chain joins TRBV10-3 and TRBJ2-2; D ambiguous. CDR3 length: 17 residues. Germline V gene data show CDR1 as ENHRY and CDR2 as SYGVKD. The ends were cut back, 0 bases at V and 6 bases at J, with 17 bases in the middle. The CDR3 DNA reads as TGTGCCATCAGTGAGTCGACTCGGGCAGTGCTCTCCGGGGAGCTGTTTTTT. Translation: CAISESTRAVLSGELFF.